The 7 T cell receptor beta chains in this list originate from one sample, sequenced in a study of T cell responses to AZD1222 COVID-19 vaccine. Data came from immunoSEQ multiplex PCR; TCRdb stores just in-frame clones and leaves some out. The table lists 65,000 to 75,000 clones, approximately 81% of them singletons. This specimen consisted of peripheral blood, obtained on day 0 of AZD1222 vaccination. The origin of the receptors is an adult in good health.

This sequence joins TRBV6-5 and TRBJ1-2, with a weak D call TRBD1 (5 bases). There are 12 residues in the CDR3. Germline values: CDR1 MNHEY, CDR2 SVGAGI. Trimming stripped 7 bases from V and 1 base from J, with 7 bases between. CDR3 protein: CASTGGNYGYTF. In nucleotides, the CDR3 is TGTGCCAGCACGGGGGGTAACTATGGCTACACCTTC.

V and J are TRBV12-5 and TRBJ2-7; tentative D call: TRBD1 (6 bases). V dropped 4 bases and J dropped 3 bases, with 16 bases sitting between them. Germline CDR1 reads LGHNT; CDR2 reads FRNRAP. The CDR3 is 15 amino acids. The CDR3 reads CASGSGQTSFYEQYF. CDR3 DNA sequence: TGTGCTAGTGGTTCGGGACAAACAAGTTTCTACGAGCAGTACTTC.

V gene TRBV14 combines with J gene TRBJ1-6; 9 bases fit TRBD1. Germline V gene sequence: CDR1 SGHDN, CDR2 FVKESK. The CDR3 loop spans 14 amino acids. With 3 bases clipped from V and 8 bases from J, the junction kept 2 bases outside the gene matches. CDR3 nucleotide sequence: TGTGCCAGCAGCCATGGGACAGGGTATTCACCCCTCCACTTT. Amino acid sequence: CASSHGTGYSPLHF.

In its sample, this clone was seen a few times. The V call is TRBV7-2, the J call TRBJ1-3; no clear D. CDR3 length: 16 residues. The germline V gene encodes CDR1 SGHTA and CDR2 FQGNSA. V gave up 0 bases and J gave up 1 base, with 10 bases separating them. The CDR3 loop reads CASSLATGLSGNTIYF. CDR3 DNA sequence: TGTGCCAGCAGCTTAGCCACCGGGCTATCTGGAAACACCATATATTTT.

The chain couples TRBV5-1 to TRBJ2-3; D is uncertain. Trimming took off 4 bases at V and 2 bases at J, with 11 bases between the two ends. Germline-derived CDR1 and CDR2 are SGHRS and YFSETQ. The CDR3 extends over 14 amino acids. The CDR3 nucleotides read TGCGCCAGCAGCCCCGAATTAAACACAGATACGCAGTATTTT. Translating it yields CASSPELNTDTQYF.

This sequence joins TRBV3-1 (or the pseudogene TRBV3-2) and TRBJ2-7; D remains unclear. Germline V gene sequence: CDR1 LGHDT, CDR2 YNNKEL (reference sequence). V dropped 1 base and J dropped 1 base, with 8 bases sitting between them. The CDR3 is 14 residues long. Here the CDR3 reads CASSQVPASYEQYF. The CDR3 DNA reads TGTGCCAGCAGCCAAGTCCCAGCATCCTACGAGCAGTACTTC.

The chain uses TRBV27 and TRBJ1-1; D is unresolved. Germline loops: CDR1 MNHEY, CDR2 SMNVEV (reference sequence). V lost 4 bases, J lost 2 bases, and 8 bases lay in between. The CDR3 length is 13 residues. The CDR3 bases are TGTGCCAGCAGTTGGGCCTTTAACACTGAAGCTTTCTTT. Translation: CASSWAFNTEAFF.